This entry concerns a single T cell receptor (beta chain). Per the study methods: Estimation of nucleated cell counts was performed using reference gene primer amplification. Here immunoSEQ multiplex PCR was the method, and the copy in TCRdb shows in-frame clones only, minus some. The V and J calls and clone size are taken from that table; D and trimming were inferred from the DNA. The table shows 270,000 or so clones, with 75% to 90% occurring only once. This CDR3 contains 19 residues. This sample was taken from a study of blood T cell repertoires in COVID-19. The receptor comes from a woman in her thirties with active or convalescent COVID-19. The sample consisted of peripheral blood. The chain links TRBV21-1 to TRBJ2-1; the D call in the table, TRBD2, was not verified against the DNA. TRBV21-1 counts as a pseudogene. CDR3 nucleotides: TGTGCCAGCAGCGGCCAAAGGTCCCGGACTAGCGGGGGGTGGTATGAGCAGTTCTTC. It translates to CASSGQRSRTSGGWYEQFF.